This TCR beta chain stems from a study of PD-1 blockade in classical Hodgkin lymphoma. Study details: Nivolumab was administered to patients intravenously at 3 mg/kg every 2 weeks. Points from the study as a whole: It was among complete responders that baseline diversity resembled that of newly diagnosed patients. Relapsed/refractory patients reportedly had lower baseline diversity than newly diagnosed patients. TCR diversity rose significantly by C4D1 in CD4+ but not CD8+ cells.

This table comes from immunoSEQ multiplex PCR, and its TCRdb copy is limited to in-frame clones, with some not included. The repertoire holds about 23,000 clones, with about 71% as singletons. Exposure to brentuximab vedotin varied, and each patient had relapsed following autologous stem cell transplantation. On this clone itself: Antigen specificity is unknown.

This clonotype was obtained from a human donor with classical Hodgkin lymphoma. The input for sequencing was peripheral blood mononuclear cells (PBMCs), taken at baseline.

For the CDR3, the DNA is TGTGCCAGCAGCTTCTCCTATGTGGGGGAGCAGTACTTC. It encodes CASSFSYVGEQYF. The gene calls are TRBV27 and TRBJ2-7; no definite D call. Trimming took 6 bases from V and 7 from J, leaving 16 bases between them. Germline V gene sequence: CDR1 MNHEY, CDR2 SMNVEV (reference sequence). This CDR3 spans 13 amino acids.